Below, one TCR beta chain is given with its context. Primers: 60 Vbeta forward and 13 Jbeta reverse. The method was immunoSEQ multiplex PCR; TCRdb's version includes in-frame clones alone and lacks a portion of them. This table has 95,000 to 150,000 clones, roughly 80% appearing once. This sample stems from a study of cytomegalovirus exposure and HLA in healthy donors. There are 11 residues in the CDR3. Germline loops: CDR1 SGHNT, CDR2 YYREEE (reference sequence). The germline V and J ends were trimmed by 0 bases and 5 bases, with 3 bases remaining between them. The specimen was PBMCs. This chain joins TRBV5-4 and TRBJ2-7, with D unresolved. The TCR comes from a female donor in good health and CMV-seropositive. CDR3 coding DNA: TGTGCCAGCAGCTTGGCAGACGAGCAGTACTTC. Translating it yields CASSLADEQYF.